The rows below give T cell receptor beta chains drawn from one sample of a study of blood T cell repertoires in COVID-19. Data came from immunoSEQ multiplex PCR; TCRdb stores just in-frame clones and leaves some out. The sample carries about 130,000 clones, 70% to 90% recorded once. Sequenced: peripheral blood. The receptors originated from a woman between 50 and 59 years old who had recovered from COVID-19. Each CDR3 is given with its conserved first and last residue. D genes are given only for firm matches. Size values are once, few and many counts, or a class for expanded clones, and some rows have none.

clone size	D gene	V gene	J gene	CDR3 protein	CDR3 DNA
-	TRBD2	TRBV7-3	TRBJ2-3	CASSPSGGYTDTQYF	TGTGCCAGCAGCCCCAGCGGGGGTTACACAGATACGCAGTATTTT
-	-	TRBV11-2	TRBJ2-7	CASSIRFSYEQYF	TGTGCCAGCAGCATCAGGTTCTCCTACGAGCAGTACTTC
-	-	TRBV19	TRBJ1-1	CASSIDTRKAFF	TGTGCCAGTAGTATAGACACGCGGAAAGCTTTCTTT
few	-	TRBV10-2	TRBJ1-1	CASSPGHTEAFF	TGCGCCAGCAGTCCAGGGCACACTGAAGCTTTCTTT
once	-	TRBV9	TRBJ1-3	CASSVATSTGNTIYF	TGTGCCAGCAGCGTAGCAACTAGTACTGGAAACACCATATATTTT
-	TRBD2	TRBV30	TRBJ2-3	CAWSVQKGLGVTDTQYF	TGTGCCTGGAGTGTACAGAAGGGACTAGGCGTCACAGATACGCAGTATTTT
-	TRBD2	TRBV9	TRBJ2-3	CASSVFSGVREDTQYF	TGTGCCAGCAGCGTTTTTAGCGGGGTTCGAGAGGATACGCAGTATTTT
-	TRBD2	TRBV7-2	TRBJ2-7	CASSIQAGAYEQYF	TGTGCCAGCAGCATACAAGCGGGGGCCTACGAGCAGTACTTC
-	-	TRBV11-3	TRBJ2-7	CASSTTGYEQYF	TGTGCCAGCAGCACCACAGGCTACGAGCAGTACTTC
-	-	TRBV30	TRBJ1-2	CASLGSGSGYTF	TGTGCCTCCTTGGGGTCGGGGAGTGGCTACACCTTC
-	-	TRBV11-2	TRBJ2-1	CASRKAGRNEQFF	TGTGCCAGCCGAAAGGCGGGAAGGAATGAGCAGTTCTTC
-	-	TRBV6-2/TRBV6-3	TRBJ2-7	CASSYVASFSYEQYF	TGTGCCAGCAGTTACGTAGCCTCCTTCTCCTACGAGCAGTACTTC
-	TRBD1	TRBV2	TRBJ1-3	CASRDRVFGNTIYF	TGTGCCAGCAGGGACAGGGTTTTTGGAAACACCATATATTTT
-	TRBD2	TRBV11-3	TRBJ2-7	CASSLGLAGVLAHEQYF	TGTGCCAGCAGCCTAGGGCTAGCGGGAGTCCTGGCCCACGAGCAGTACTTC
-	TRBD1	TRBV2	TRBJ1-5	CASSGQGANQPQHF	TGTGCCAGCAGTGGACAGGGGGCCAATCAGCCCCAGCATTTT
-	TRBD1	TRBV2	TRBJ1-5	CASMRTGNQPQHF	TGTGCCAGCATGCGGACAGGGAATCAGCCCCAGCATTTT
-	-	TRBV2	TRBJ1-2	CASGQNAEYGYTF	TGTGCCAGCGGACAGAACGCCGAGTATGGCTACACCTTC
-	TRBD1	TRBV15	TRBJ2-5	CATSRDRGPGETQYF	TGTGCCACCAGCAGAGACAGGGGGCCGGGGGAGACCCAGTACTTC
-	-	TRBV4-2	TRBJ1-2	CASSQGGRSNYGYTF	TGTGCCAGCAGCCAAGGGGGCAGATCTAACTATGGCTACACCTTC
-	-	TRBV3-1/TRBV3-2	TRBJ2-7	CASSLQALGEQYF	TGTGCCAGCAGCCTACAGGCCCTCGGGGAGCAGTACTTC
-	-	TRBV4-1	TRBJ2-1	CASSQDLETRPSEQFF	TGCGCCAGCAGCCAAGATTTAGAGACTCGCCCGAGTGAGCAGTTCTTC
-	TRBD2	TRBV6-5	TRBJ2-1	CASGGLAGVNEQFF	TGTGCCAGCGGCGGACTAGCGGGAGTCAATGAGCAGTTCTTC
-	TRBD1	TRBV5-1	TRBJ1-1	CASSSRTGLNTEAFF	TGCGCCAGCAGCAGTAGGACAGGGCTGAACACTGAAGCTTTCTTT
-	-	TRBV3-1/TRBV3-2	TRBJ1-3	CASSQDAGGRNTIYF	TGTGCCAGCAGCCAAGATGCGGGGGGCCGAAACACCATATATTTT
-	TRBD2	TRBV15	TRBJ2-7	CATSRPSLAGSEQYF	TGTGCCACCAGCCGCCCTAGTTTAGCGGGATCCGAGCAGTACTTC
-	TRBD1	TRBV27	TRBJ1-3	CASSSGQVALGNTIYF	TGTGCCAGCAGTTCAGGACAGGTCGCCCTCGGAAACACCATATATTTT